This T cell receptor beta chain came from a study of shared T cell receptors in the human thymus. Profiling relied on immunoSEQ multiplex PCR, and the TCRdb table lists in-frame clones only, not all of them. This repertoire shows hundreds of thousands of clones, approximately 95% found once; its top ten account for approximately 0.02%. Sequences were obtained from thymocytes. The clonotype originates from a human donor.

In nucleotides, the CDR3 is TGTGCCAGCAACGACAGGAGGGGGTACAATGAGCAGTTCTTC. Translation: CASNDRRGYNEQFF. This chain connects TRBV6-5 to TRBJ2-1; D possibly uses TRBD1 or TRBD2 (6 bases each). V lost 7 bases and J 4 bases, leaving 14 bases between the germline ends. Germline V gene data show CDR1 as MNHEY and CDR2 as SVGAGI. The CDR3 loop spans 14 amino acids.